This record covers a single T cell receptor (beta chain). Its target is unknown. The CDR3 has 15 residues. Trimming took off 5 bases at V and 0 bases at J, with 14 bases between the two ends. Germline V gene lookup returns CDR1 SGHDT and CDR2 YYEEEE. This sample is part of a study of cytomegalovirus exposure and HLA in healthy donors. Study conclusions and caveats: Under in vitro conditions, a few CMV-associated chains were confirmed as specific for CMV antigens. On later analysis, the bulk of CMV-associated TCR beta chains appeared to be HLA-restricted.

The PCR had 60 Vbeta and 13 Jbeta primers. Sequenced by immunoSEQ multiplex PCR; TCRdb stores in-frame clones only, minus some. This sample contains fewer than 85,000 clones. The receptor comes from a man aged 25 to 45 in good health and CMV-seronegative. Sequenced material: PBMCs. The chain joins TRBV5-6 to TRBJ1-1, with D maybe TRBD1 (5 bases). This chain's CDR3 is CASSLPGGLNTEAFF. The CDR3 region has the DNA TGTGCCAGCAGTTTACCGGGGGGACTGAACACTGAAGCTTTCTTT.